The text below deals with one T cell receptor beta chain. The V end lost 0 bases, the J end lost 3 bases, and 16 bases lay between the germline ends. Germline lookup yields CDR1 MGHRA and CDR2 YSYEKL. This CDR3 is 17 amino acids long. CDR3-region Arm-PCR and iRepertoire HTBI primers produced the TCR beta libraries. TCRdb called the multiplex PCR reads again in MiXCR, with one record for every CDR3 protein. The data hold a few hundred thousand distinct CDR3 sequences, with 15% observed a single time. The data were obtained in a study of regulatory T cells in long-lasting Graves disease. Time point specified: newly diagnosed GD, antithyroid drugs for less than 3 months. Construction of the TCR library relied on RNA isolated from PBMCs. These same data were also listed under a study on T cells in Graves' hyperthyroidism and ophthalmopathy.

The J gene is TRBJ2-3, the V gene TRBV4-1; TRBD1 is a possible D gene (6 bases). This TCR was recovered from a woman aged 40 to 55 with Graves disease. The sample here was peripheral blood mononuclear cells (PBMCs), taken at new diagnosis, from a patient treated with antithyroid drugs. In DNA form, the CDR3 reads TGCGCCAGCAGCCAAGAGGGGGCAGGGATAATGACAGATACGCAGTATTTT. Its translation is CASSQEGAGIMTDTQYF.